This paragraph reports one T cell receptor (beta chain). This entry belongs to a study of blood T cell repertoires in COVID-19. The wider study: T cells, B-cell-depleted T cells, or PBMCs provided the cDNA or gDNA that served as material.

The junction had 2 bases not matched to a gene; V was cut back by 6 bases and J by 7 bases. This CDR3 has 12 amino acids. In the source study's methods: The authors estimated nucleated cell counts from reference gene primer amplification. TCRdb's table, derived via immunoSEQ multiplex PCR, lists solely in-frame clones and lacks some. V and J calls and clone size are those listed in that table; D and trimming were worked out from the DNA. The sample has about 81,000 clones, about nine tenths seen once. The rearrangement joins TRBV12-3 or TRBV12-4 to TRBJ1-5; 8 positions match TRBD1. The clonotype comes from a woman in her fifties or sixties in a cohort sampled during active COVID-19. What was sequenced was peripheral blood. The CDR3: CASRTGEQPQHF. The CDR3 nucleotides read TGTGCCAGCAGGACAGGGGAACAGCCCCAGCATTTT.